Sequencing of this T cell receptor beta chain was carried out in a study of response to subunit inactivated influenza vaccine. Details on this clonotype: Its antigen is currently unknown.

The study's findings and limits: Every seasonal influenza vaccination brings in few new T cells, the authors suggested.

Germline assignment: CDR1 SGHTA and CDR2 FQGNSA. The V and J ends lost 2 bases and 4 bases, in that order; junction bases with no gene match: 10. CDR3 length: 16 amino acids. TCRdb processed the RT-PCR reads anew with MiXCR; each CDR3 protein has one entry. The table has 530,000 or so distinct CDR3 sequences, approximately 10% seen once; the top ten hold 9.5% to 13%. The material was PBMCs from blood, obtained on the day of vaccination. The origin of this receptor is a man aged 50-59 years who received an inactivated influenza vaccine. The chain employs TRBV7-2 and TRBJ1-2, with 7 bases identical to TRBD1. The CDR3 here is CASSLTAGRGVYGYTF. The CDR3, as DNA: TGTGCCAGCAGCTTAACCGCAGGCAGGGGGGTCTATGGCTACACCTTC. Full variable domain (remainder filled in from reference TRBV7-2 and TRBJ1-2): GAGVSQSPSNKVTEKGKDVELRCDPISGHTALYWYRQSLGQGLEFLIYFQGNSAPDKSGLPSDRFSAERTGGSVSTLTIQRTQQEDSAVYLCASSLTAGRGVYGYTFGSGTRLTVV.